The sequence of this T cell receptor (beta chain) was determined in a study of cytomegalovirus exposure and HLA in healthy donors. Study-wide background: The approximately 690 first-cohort repertoires and the 120 or so validation repertoires shared the same platform, a later analysis reported. Study outcomes and limitations: Within the 90 to 150 validation repertoires, first-cohort TCR clusters tended to co-occur, according to a later analysis. According to the study, 160 or so TCR beta chains were cytomegalovirus-associated.

The CDR3 has 16 residues. Germline loops: CDR1 MRHNA, CDR2 SNTAGT. V dropped 5 bases and J dropped 6; count of bases not matched to a gene: 6. The protocol was immunoSEQ multiplex PCR, while the TCRdb copy is restricted to in-frame clones and leaves out a portion. The sample holds about 66,000 clones; roughly 96% are singletons and the top ten take approximately 1%. About this clone itself: Antigen: not known.

The sequence was collected from a man between 18 and 29 years old in good health and CMV-seronegative. V gene TRBV6-4 combines with J gene TRBJ2-1; TRBD2 matches 14 bases. Sequenced: PBMCs. CDR3 in DNA: TGTGCCAGCAGTCCGCTCGGGACTAGCGGGAGCAATGAGCAGTTCTTC. Translated, it gives CASSPLGTSGSNEQFF.